The following is a TCR beta chain sequence with its context. What this receptor recognizes is not known. Nothing much larger sits one base from this clone, and base qualities are not available. From the germline V gene, CDR1 is MNHEY and CDR2 is SVGAGI. The CDR3 goes from the cysteine to the phenylalanine over 15 residues. Just CDR3 DNA is preserved here, 45 bases in frame from base 1. Germline trimming: 8 bases from V, 0 bases from J; junction bases outside gene matches: 4. This sample was taken from a study of T-cell memory formation after mild COVID-19 (dated by TCRdb to about 2021). About the full investigation: Most TCR sequence clusters were specific to one of the two donors. In two donors, T-cell clones that expanded and contracted after mild COVID-19 were followed by sequencing TCRalpha and TCRbeta repertoires longitudinally. The cohort was made up of two young adult volunteers, one female and one male, who were previously healthy. General study outcomes and caveats: Only two mild cases were covered by the study, and larger cohorts that include severe cases with pre-infection samples were considered necessary. Contracting CD4+ clones turned up mainly in the CM and EM memory subsets, whereas EMRA was where CD8+ clones were enriched. Some responding clones were detected in pre-infection memory, suggesting pre-existing cross-reactive memory T cells joined the SARS-CoV-2 response. Clones contracting from day 15 to 85 had balanced CD4/CD8 phenotypes, while a second wave expanding from day 15 to 37 was biased towards CD4+. Whether the second-wave clones peaking on day 37 were SARS-CoV-2 specific was not confirmed.

Instrument used: Illumina NovaSeq 6000. TCRalpha and TCRbeta cDNA libraries were constructed by 5'RACE with constant-segment primers, with sample barcodes and unique molecular identifiers being introduced. RNA was extracted from every sample with Trizol reagent. Library amplification was performed in two PCR steps, and a second sample barcode and Illumina TruSeq adapters were introduced in the second step. Sequencing of the libraries was done on an Illumina NovaSeq, producing 2 x 150 bp paired-end reads. The original methods were these. Demultiplexing of reads and collapsing into UMI-guided consensus sequences were performed with migec v1.2.7. Using mixcr v2.1.11, UMI consensuses were aligned to TRA and TRB V and J templates and then assembled into clonotypes. A clonotype was counted as expanded or contracted only if both edgeR and NoisET called the change significant, with noise models trained on biological replicates. For edgeR calls, a false discovery rate-adjusted p below 0.01 and a log2 fold-change threshold of 1 were applied. PCA with hierarchical clustering of max-normalized trajectories of the 1000 most abundant clonotypes was used as exploratory dynamics analysis. Separately sequenced CD4+ and CD8+ repertoires were used to assign the CD4 or CD8 phenotype of responding clones. The public reads were reprocessed in TCRdb via fastp at Q25 and MiXCR, keeping in-frame beta chains. Rows are combined by CDR3 protein, so each entry shows the most common genes and DNA. The V and J calls and clone size come from TCRdb's table, not from the authors' own analysis. This sample comprises 150,000 to 200,000 distinct CDR3 sequences, more than 9% of them detected only once. The ten largest clones take up roughly 3.8% of the sample.

Ficoll-Paque density gradient centrifugation was the method used to isolate PBMCs. Sequencing was carried out using PBMCs or a T cell subset sorted from them (not recorded which). The source is a young man who had mild COVID-19 (a few samples of this study predate the infection). The sample titles of this study are shuffled in the database, so cell type and time point are left out; the donor was told from shared clones. The chain is encoded by TRBV6-5 joined to TRBJ1-6; TRBD1 lines up with 7 middle nucleotides. The nucleotides read TGTGCCAGCCGACAGGGTAGCTCCTATAATTCACCCCTCCACTTT. Protein translation: CASRQGSSYNSPLHF.